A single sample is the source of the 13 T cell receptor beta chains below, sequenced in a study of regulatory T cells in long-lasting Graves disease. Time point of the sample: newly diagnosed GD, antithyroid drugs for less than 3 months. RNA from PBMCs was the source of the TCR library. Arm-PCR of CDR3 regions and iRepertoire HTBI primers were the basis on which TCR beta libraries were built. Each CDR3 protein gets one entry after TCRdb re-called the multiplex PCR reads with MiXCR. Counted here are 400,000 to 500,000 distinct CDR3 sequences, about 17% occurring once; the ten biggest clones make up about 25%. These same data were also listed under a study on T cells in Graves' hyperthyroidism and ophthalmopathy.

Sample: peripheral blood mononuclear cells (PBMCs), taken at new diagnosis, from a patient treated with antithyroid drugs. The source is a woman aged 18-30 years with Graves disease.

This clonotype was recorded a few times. The chain's CDR3 is CATRNRVGITEAFF. The CDR3 DNA sequence: TGTGCCACCAGAAACAGGGTTGGTATTACTGAAGCTTTCTTT. The V gene is TRBV19, the J gene TRBJ1-1; D is possibly TRBD1 (6 bases). With 10 bases removed from V and 5 bases from J, the gap between germline ends came to 20 bases. Germline V gene lookup returns CDR1 LNHDA and CDR2 SQIVND (reference sequence). The CDR3 contains 14 residues.

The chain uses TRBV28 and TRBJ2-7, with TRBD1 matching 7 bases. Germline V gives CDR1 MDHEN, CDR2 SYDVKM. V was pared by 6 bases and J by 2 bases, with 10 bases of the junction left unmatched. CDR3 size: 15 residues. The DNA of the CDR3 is TGTGCCAGCAGATCCCCCGGGACAGAGGCCTACGAGCAGTACTTC. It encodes CASRSPGTEAYEQYF. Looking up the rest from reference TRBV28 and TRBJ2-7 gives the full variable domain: DVKVTQSSRYLVKRTGEKVFLECVQDMDHENMFWYRQDPGLGLRLIYFSYDVKMKEKGDIPEGYSVSREKKERFSLILESASTNQTSMYLCASRSPGTEAYEQYFGPGTRLTVT.

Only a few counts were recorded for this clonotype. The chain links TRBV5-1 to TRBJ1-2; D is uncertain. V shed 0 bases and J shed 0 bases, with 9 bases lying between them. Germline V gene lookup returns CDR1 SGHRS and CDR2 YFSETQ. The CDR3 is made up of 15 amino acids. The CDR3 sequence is CASSLAARPNYGYTF. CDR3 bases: TGCGCCAGCAGCTTGGCTGCCAGGCCTAACTATGGCTACACCTTC. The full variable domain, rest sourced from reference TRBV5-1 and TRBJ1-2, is KAGVTQTPRYLIKTRGQQVTLSCSPISGHRSVSWYQQTPGQGLQFLFEYFSETQRNKGNFPGRFSGRQFSNSRSEMNVSTLELGDSALYLCASSLAARPNYGYTFGSGTRLTVV.

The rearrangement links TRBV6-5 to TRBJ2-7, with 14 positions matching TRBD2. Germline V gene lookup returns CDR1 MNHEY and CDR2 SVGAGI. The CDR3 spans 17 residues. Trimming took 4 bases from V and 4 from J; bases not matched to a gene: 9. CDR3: CASSSGTSGSISYEQYF. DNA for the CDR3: TGTGCCAGCAGTTCCGGGACTAGCGGGAGTATCTCATACGAGCAGTACTTC.

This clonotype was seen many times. The CDR3, as DNA: TGTGCCAGCATCCCCGAAGCGGGACAAACCTACAATGAGCAGTTCTTC. Protein: CASIPEAGQTYNEQFF. The V and J genes are TRBV12-3 or TRBV12-4 and TRBJ2-1, with D tentatively TRBD2 (7 bases). V dropped 7 bases and J dropped 2 bases, with 18 bases sitting between them. The CDR3 runs to 16 residues.

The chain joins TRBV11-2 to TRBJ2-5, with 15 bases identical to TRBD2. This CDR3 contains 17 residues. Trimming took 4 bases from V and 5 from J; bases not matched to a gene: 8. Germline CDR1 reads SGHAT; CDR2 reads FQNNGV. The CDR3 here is CASSSRTSGRAGETQYF. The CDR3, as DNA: TGTGCCAGCAGCTCCCGGACTAGCGGGAGGGCCGGGGAGACCCAGTACTTC.

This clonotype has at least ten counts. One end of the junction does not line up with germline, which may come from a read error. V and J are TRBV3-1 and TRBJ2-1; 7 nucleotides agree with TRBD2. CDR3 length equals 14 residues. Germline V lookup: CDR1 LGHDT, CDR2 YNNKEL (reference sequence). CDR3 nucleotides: TGTGCCAGCAGTCAAGGACTAGAATGGAATGAGCAGTTCTTC. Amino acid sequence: CASSQGLEWNEQFF.

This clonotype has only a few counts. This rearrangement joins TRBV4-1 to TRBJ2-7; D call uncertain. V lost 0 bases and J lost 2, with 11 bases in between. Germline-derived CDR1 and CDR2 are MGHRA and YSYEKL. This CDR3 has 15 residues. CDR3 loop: CASSQEKRRTYEQYF. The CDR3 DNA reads TGCGCCAGCAGCCAAGAGAAGAGACGCACCTACGAGCAGTACTTC.

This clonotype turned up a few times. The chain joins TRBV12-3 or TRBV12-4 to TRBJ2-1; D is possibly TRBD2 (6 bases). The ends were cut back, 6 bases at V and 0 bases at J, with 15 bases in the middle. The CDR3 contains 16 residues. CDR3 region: CASRWWAGSSYNEQFF. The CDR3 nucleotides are TGTGCCAGCAGATGGTGGGCGGGGAGCTCCTACAATGAGCAGTTCTTC.

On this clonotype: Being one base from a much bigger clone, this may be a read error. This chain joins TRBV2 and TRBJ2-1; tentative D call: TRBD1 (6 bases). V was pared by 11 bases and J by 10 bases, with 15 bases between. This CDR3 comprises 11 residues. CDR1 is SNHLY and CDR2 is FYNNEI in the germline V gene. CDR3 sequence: CAGGQTYEQFF. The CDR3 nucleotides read TGTGCCGGAGGACAGACCTACGAGCAGTTCTTC.

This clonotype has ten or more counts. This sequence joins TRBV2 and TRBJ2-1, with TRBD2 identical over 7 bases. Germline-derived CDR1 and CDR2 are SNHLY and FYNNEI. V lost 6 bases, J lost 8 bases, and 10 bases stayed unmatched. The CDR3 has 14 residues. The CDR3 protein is CASRRTPGLDEQFF. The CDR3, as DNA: TGTGCCAGCAGGAGAACGCCCGGACTAGATGAGCAGTTCTTC.

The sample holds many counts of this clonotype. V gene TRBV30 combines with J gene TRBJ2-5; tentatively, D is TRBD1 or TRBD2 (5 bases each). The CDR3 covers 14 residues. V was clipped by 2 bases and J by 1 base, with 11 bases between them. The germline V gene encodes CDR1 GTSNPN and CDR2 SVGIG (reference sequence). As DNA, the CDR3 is TGTGCCTGGAGTAGGGACCCGTCCCAAGAGACCCAGTACTTC. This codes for CAWSRDPSQETQYF.

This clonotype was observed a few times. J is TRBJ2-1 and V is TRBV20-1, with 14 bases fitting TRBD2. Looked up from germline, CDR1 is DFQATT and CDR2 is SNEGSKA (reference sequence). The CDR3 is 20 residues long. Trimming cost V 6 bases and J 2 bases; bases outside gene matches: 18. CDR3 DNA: TGCAGTGCCCCCTTGAGAACCGGGACTAGCGGGAGTCCCACCTACAATGAGCAGTTCTTC. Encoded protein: CSAPLRTGTSGSPTYNEQFF.